This T cell receptor (beta chain) came from a study of T-cell reconstitution after alpha-beta-depleted transplantation in children. Comment on this clonotype: Its specificity is not known.

Whole-study findings and limits: From surviving recipient T cells and thymic progenitors came the high day-60 TCRbeta diversity observed in some patients. T-cell numbers and diversity, one year after transplant, stemmed largely from T cells that were newly produced.

With 1 base removed from V and 9 bases from J, the gap between germline ends came to 14 bases. In germline, CDR1 is SGHNT, CDR2 YYREEE (reference sequence). This CDR3 contains 14 residues. Molecular barcoding with unique molecular identifiers was used for the TCRbeta library. TCRdb reprocessed the PCR reads with MiXCR, giving one entry per CDR3 protein. This table holds about 980,000 distinct CDR3 sequences, under 30% found once. The specimen comprised PBMCs, mostly from graft donor cells, sampled 360 days after TCRalphabeta/CD19-depleted stem cell transplant. This receptor was identified in a boy in the first two years of life who had a stem cell transplant for SCID, so the T cells may come from the graft donor. The rearrangement uses TRBV5-4 and TRBJ2-1, with D tentatively TRBD2 (6 bases). The CDR3: CASSLLAGFGEQFF. The CDR3 DNA reads TGTGCCAGCAGCTTGTTGGCGGGGTTTGGTGAGCAGTTCTTC.